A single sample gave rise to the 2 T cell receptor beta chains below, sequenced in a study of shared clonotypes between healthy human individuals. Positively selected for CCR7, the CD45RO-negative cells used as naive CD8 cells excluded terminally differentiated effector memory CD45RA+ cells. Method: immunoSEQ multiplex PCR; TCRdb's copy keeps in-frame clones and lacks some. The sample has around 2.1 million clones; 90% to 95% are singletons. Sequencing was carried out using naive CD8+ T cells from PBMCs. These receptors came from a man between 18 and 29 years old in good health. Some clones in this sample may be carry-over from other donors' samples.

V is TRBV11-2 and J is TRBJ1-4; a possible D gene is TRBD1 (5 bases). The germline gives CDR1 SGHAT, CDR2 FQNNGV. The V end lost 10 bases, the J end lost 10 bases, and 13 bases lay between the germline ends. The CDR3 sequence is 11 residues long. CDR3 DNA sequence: TGTGCCACCCTACAGCAGGGAAAACTGTTTTTT. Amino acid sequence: CATLQQGKLFF.

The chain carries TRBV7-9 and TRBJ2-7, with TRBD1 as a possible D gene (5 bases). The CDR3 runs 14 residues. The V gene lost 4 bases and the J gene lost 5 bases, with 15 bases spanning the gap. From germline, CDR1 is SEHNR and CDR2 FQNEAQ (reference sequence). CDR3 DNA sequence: TGTGCCAGCAGCTCCTACCAGGGTTTCGACGAGCAGTACTTC. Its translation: CASSSYQGFDEQYF.